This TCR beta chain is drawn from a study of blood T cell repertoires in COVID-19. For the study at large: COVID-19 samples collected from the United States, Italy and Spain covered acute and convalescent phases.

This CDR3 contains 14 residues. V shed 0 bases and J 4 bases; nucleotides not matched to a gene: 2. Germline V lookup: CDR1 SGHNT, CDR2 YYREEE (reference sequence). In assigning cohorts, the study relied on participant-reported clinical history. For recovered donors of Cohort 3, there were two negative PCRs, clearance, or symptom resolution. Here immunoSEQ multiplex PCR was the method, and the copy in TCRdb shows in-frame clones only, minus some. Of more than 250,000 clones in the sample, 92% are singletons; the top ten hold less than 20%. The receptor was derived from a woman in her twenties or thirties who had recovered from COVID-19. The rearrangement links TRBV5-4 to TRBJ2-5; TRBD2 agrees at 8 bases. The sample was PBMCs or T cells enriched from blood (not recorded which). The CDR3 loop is CASSLEAGGETQYF. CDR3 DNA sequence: TGTGCCAGCAGCTTGGAGGCGGGGGGAGAGACCCAGTACTTC.